This TCR beta chain was captured in a study of cytomegalovirus exposure and HLA in healthy donors. V was cut by 5 bases and J by 6 bases, with 14 bases left in between. The CDR3 runs 14 residues. Germline values: CDR1 SEHNR, CDR2 FQNEAQ (reference sequence). PCR employed 60 Vbeta and 13 Jbeta primers. Under the authors' procedure: Later analysis identified tens of millions of unique TCR beta chains, about 11 million shared. The table came from immunoSEQ multiplex PCR; TCRdb's copy has only in-frame clones and leaves some out. D and trimming come from the DNA, and the V and J calls and clone size come from that table. The sample records more than 55,000 clones, approximately 80% being singletons.

The sequencing sample was made of PBMCs. The chain has TRBV7-9 and TRBJ2-1; no reliable D call. This sequence originates from a human donor in good health. CDR3 in DNA: TGTGCCAGCAGCCCCGCGAGCATTTTCAATGAGCAGTTCTTC. Its translation: CASSPASIFNEQFF.